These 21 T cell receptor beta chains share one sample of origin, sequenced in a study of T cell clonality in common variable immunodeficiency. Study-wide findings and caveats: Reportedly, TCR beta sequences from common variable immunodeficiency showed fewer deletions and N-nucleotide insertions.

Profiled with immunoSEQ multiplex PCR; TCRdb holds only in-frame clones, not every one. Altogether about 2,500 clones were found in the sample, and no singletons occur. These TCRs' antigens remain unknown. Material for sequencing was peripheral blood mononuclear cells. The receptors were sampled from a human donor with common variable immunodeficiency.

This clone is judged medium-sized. CDR3 DNA, as far as it was read: TGTGCCTGGCACCCTAACAGGGGTCCGGCCGAG. It yields the protein CAWHPNRGPAE. The CDR3, in full, reads CAWHPNRGPAEQYF. This sequence joins TRBV30 and TRBJ2-7, with 7 bases aligning to TRBD1. The read is 3 residues too short to cover the CDR3 end, so that end is filled in from the germline J gene. Looked up from germline, CDR1 is GTSNPN and CDR2 is SVGIG (reference sequence). With V trimmed by 5 bases and J by 6 bases, 13 bases remained unmatched. The CDR3 is 14 residues long.

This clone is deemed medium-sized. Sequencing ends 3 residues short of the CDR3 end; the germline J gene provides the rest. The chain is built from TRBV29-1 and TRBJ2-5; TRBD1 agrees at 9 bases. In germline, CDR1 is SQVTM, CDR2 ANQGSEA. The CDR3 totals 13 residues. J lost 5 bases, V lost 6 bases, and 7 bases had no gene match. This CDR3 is CSVSGTGRETQYF. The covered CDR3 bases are TGCAGCGTCTCGGGGACAGGGCGGGAGACC.

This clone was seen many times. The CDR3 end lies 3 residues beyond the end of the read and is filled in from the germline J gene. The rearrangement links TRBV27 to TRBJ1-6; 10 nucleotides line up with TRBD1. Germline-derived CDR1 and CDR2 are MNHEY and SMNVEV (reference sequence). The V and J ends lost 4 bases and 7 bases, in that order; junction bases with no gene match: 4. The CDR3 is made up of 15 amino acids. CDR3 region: CASSSRDRGNSPLHF. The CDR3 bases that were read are TGTGCCAGCAGTTCCCGGGACAGGGGAAATTCACCC.

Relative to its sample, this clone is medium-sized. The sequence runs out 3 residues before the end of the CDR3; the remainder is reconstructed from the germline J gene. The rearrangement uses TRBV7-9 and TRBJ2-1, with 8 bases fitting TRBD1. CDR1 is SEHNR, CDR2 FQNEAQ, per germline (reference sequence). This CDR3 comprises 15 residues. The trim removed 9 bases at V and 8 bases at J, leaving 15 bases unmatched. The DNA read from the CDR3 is TGTGCCAGTACCGGGACAGGAGCTCGTAGCCATGAG. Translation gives CASTGTGARSHE. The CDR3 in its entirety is CASTGTGARSHEQFF.

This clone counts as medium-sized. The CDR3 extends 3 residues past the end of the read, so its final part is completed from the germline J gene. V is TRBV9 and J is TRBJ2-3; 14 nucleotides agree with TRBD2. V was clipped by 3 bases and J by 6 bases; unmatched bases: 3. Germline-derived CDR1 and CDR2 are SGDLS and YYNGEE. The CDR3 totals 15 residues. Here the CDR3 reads CASSERLAGGDTQYF. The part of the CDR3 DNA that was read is TGTGCCAGCAGCGAAAGACTAGCGGGGGGGGATACG.

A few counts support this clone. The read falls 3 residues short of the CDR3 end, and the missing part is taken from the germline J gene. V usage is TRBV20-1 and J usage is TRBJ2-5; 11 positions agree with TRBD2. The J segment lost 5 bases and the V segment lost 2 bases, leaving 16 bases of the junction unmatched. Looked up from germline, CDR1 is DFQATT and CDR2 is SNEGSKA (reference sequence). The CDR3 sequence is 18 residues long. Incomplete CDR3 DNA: TGCAGTGCTAGACCTTGGGCTAGCGGGGGGCTCGATCTGGAGACC. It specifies CSARPWASGGLDLET. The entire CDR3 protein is CSARPWASGGLDLETQYF.

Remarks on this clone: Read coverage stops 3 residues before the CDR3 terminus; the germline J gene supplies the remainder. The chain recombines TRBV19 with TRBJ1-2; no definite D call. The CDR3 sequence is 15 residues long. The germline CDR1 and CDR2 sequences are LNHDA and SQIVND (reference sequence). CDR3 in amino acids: CASSSTPGGFDGYTF. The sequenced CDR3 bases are TGTGCCAGTAGCAGCACCCCTGGAGGGTTCGACGGC.

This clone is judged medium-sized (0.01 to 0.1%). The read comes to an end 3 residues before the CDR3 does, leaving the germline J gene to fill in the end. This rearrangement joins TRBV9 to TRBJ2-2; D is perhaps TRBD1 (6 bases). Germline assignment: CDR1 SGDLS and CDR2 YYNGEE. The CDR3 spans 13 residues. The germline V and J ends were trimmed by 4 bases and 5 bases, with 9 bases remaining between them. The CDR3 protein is CASSFGQTGELFF. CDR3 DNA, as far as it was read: TGTGCCAGCAGCTTCGGACAGACCGGGGAG.

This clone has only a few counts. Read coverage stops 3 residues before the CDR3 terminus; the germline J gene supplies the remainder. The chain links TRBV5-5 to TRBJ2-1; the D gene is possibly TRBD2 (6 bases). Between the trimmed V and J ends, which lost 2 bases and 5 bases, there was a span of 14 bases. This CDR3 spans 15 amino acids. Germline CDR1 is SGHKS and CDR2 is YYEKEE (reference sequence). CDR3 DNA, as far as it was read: TGTGCCAGCAGCTTTAGTGGCGGGGCCAACAATGAG. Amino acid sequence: CASSFSGGANNE. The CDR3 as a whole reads CASSFSGGANNEQFF.

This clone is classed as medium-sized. The sequenced CDR3 bases are TGTGCTAGTAATCTGGACAACCGGGATCAGCCC. Its protein product is CASNLDNRDQP. The entire CDR3 reads CASNLDNRDQPQHF. The chain links TRBV12-5 to TRBJ1-5; D might be TRBD1 (5 bases). The observed sequence ends 3 residues before the CDR3 terminus, with the missing tail filled in from the germline J gene. This CDR3 is 14 amino acids long. The V gene lost 8 bases and the J gene lost 5 bases, with 16 bases spanning the gap. Per the germline V gene, CDR1 is LGHNT and CDR2 is FRNRAP.

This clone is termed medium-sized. The CDR3 sequence is CSVDHPWGDLGYTF. Incomplete CDR3 DNA: TGCAGCGTTGACCACCCGTGGGGGGATCTTGGC. The chain combines TRBV29-1 with TRBJ1-2; TRBD1 is a possible D gene (5 bases). The read ends 3 residues shy of where the CDR3 ends; the end is completed using the germline J gene. V was clipped by 3 bases and J by 7 bases, with 18 bases between them. Germline assignment: CDR1 SQVTM and CDR2 ANQGSEA. The CDR3 totals 14 residues.

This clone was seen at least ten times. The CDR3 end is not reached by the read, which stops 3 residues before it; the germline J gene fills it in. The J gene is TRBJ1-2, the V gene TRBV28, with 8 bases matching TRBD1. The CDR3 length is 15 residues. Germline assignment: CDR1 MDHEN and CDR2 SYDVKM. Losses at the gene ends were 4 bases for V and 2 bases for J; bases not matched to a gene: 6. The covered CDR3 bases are TGTGCCAGCAGTTCGAGAGGACAGGGCAACTATGGC. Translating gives CASSSRGQGNYG. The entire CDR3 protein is CASSSRGQGNYGYTF.

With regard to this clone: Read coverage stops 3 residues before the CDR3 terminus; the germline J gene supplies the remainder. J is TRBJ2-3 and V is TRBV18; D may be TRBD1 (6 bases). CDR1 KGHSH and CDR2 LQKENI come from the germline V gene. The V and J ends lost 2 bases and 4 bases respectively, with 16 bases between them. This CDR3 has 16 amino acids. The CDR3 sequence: CASSPFPSGGPDTQYF. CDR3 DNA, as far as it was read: TGTGCCAGCTCACCATTTCCTAGTGGGGGCCCAGATACG. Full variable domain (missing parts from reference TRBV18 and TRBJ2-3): NAGVMQNPRHLVRRRGQEARLRCSPMKGHSHVYWYRQLPEEGLKFMVYLQKENIIDESGMPKERFSAEFPKEGPSILRIQQVVRGDSAAYFCASSPFPSGGPDTQYFGPGTRLTVL.

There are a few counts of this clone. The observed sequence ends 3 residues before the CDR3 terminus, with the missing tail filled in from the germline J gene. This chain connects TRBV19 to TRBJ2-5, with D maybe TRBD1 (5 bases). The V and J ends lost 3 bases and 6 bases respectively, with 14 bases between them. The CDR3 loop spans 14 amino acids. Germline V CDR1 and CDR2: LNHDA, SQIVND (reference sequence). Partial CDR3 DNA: TGTGCCAGTAGTATTTGGGCGGACAAGCAGACC. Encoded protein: CASSIWADKQT. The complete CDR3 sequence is CASSIWADKQTQYF.

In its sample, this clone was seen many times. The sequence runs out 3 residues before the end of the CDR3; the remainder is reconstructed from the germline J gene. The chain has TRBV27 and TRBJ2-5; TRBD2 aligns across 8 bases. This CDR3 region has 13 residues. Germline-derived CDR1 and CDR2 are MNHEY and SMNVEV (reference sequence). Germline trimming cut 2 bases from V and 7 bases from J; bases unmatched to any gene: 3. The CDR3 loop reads CASSLRGGGTQYF. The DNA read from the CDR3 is TGTGCCAGCAGTTTACGGGGGGGAGGGACC.

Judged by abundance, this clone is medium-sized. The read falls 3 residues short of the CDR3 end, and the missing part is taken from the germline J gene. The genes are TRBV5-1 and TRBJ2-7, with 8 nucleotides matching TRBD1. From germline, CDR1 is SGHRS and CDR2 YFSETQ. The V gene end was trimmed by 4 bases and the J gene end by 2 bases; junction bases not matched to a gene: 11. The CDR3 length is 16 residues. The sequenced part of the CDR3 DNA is TGCGCCAGCAGCGTCCTATCGGGACAGGTAGCCTACGAG. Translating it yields CASSVLSGQVAYE. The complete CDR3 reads CASSVLSGQVAYEQYF.

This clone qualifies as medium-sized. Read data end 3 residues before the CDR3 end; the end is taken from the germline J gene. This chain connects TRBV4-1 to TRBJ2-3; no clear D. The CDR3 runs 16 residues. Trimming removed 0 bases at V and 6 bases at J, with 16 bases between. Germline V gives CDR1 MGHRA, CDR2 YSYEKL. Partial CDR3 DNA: TGCGCCAGCAGCCAAGATTCGACATGGGCCGCGGATACG. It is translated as CASSQDSTWAADT. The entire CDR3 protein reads CASSQDSTWAADTQYF.

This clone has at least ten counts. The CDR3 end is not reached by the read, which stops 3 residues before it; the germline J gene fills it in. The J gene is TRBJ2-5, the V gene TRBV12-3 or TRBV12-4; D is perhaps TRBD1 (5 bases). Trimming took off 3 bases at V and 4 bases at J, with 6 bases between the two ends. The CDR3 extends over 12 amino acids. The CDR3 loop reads CASSLQGETQYF. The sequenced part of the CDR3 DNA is TGTGCCAGCAGTTTGCAGGGAGAGACC.

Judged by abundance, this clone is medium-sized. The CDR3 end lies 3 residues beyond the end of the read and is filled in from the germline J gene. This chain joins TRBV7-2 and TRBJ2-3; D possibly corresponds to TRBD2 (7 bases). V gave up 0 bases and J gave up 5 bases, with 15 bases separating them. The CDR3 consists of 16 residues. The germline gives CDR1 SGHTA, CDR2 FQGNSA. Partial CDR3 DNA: TGTGCCAGCAGCTTAGCGAGGTGGGGGGGCCAAGATACG. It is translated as CASSLARWGGQDT. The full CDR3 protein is CASSLARWGGQDTQYF.

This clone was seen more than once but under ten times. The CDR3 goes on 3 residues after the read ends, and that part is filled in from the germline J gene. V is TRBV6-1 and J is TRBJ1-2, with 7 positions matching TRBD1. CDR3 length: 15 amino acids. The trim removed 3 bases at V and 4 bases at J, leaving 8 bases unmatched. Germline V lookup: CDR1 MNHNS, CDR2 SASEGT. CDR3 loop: CASSDPGQATYGYTF. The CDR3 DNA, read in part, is TGTGCCAGCAGTGACCCCGGACAGGCGACCTATGGC.

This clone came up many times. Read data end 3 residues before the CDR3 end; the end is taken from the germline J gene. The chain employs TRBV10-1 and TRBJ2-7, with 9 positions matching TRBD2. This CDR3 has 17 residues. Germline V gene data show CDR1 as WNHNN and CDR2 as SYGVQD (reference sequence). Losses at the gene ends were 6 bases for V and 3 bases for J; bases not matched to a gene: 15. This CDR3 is CASRGLAGPSLLYEQYF. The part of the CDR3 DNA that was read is TGCGCCAGCAGAGGGCTAGCGGGACCGTCTCTCCTCTACGAG.